Below, 21 T cell receptor beta chains from the same sample are listed, as sequenced in a study of blood T cells in healthy people across ages. PCR was performed a second time for 7 to 11 cycles using a sample-barcoded 5' primer and a J-beta primer mix. A single record per CDR3 protein comes from TCRdb applying MiXCR to the 5' RACE reads. The sample holds almost 1 million distinct CDR3 sequences, roughly 51% seen once. The sequenced sample consisted of blood. These receptors were taken from a woman aged 60-75 years in good health.

This chain joins TRBV6-4 and TRBJ2-1, with unresolved D. The CDR3 is made up of 15 amino acids. Deletions cut 6 bases from V and 4 bases from J, with 16 bases between. In germline, CDR1 is MRHNA, CDR2 SNTAGT. The CDR3 here is CASSGPIVVYNEQFF. CDR3 DNA sequence: TGTGCCAGCAGCGGCCCCATCGTAGTTTACAATGAGCAGTTCTTC.

This clonotype appeared a few times. This may be a read error: a much more frequent sequence differs by one nucleotide. The CDR3 DNA reads TGTGCCGGCATCCCTGTGGGCAGGGGGACTGAAGCTTTCTTT. Protein sequence: CAGIPVGRGTEAFF. The chain uses TRBV12-3 or TRBV12-4 and TRBJ1-1; 7 bases agree with TRBD1. With 11 bases clipped from V and 5 bases from J, the junction kept 14 bases outside the gene matches. This CDR3 has 14 residues.

The chain recombines TRBV20-1 with TRBJ2-7; 9 nucleotides match TRBD2. The CDR3 runs to 14 residues. Germline CDR1 is DFQATT and CDR2 is SNEGSKA (reference sequence). The junction had 12 bases not matched to a gene; V was cut back by 6 bases and J by 6 bases. The CDR3 spells CSAIGLATTGEQYF. The CDR3 DNA is TGCAGTGCCATAGGACTAGCGACCACGGGCGAGCAGTACTTC.

The V gene is TRBV27, the J gene TRBJ2-7; a weak D match, TRBD2 (6 bases). The germline V gene has CDR1 MNHEY and CDR2 SMNVEV (reference sequence). The CDR3 extends over 12 amino acids. V dropped 5 bases and J dropped 4 bases, with 9 bases sitting between them. The CDR3 nucleotides are TGTGCCAGCAGTAATAGCGGTTACGAGCAGTACTTC. Translating it yields CASSNSGYEQYF.

This chain links TRBV2 with TRBJ2-5, with TRBD2 as a possible D gene (6 bases). Deletions cut 11 bases from V and 4 bases from J, with 20 bases between. CDR1 and CDR2 (germline): SNHLY, FYNNEI. CDR3 size: 14 residues. The CDR3 bases are TGTGCCGGCCAAAGGGACTTTAAAGGAGAGACCCAGTACTTC. Protein sequence: CAGQRDFKGETQYF.

This clonotype was counted a few times. The chain couples TRBV15 to TRBJ2-7; 9 bases align to TRBD1. Trimming at V came to 0 bases and at J to 3 bases, leaving 6 bases not matched to a gene. The CDR3 has 16 residues. Germline values: CDR1 LNHNV, CDR2 YYDKDF (reference sequence). The CDR3 sequence is CATSRDVGQGFYEQYF. CDR3 DNA sequence: TGTGCCACCAGCAGAGATGTGGGACAGGGTTTCTACGAGCAGTACTTC.

The chain carries TRBV4-1 and TRBJ2-7, with TRBD1 matching 8 bases. The CDR3 is 14 amino acids. With V trimmed by 1 base and J by 5 bases, 4 bases remained unmatched. Per germline, CDR1 MGHRA and CDR2 YSYEKL. CDR3 DNA: TGCGCCAGCAGCCAAGGGGACAGGTCTCACGAGCAGTACTTC. This translates into CASSQGDRSHEQYF.

This clonotype was seen more than once but under ten times. The chain combines TRBV30 with TRBJ2-5; D is unresolved. The germline CDR1 and CDR2 sequences are GTSNPN and SVGIG (reference sequence). The germline V and J ends were trimmed by 3 bases and 5 bases, with 7 bases remaining between them. The CDR3 is 11 amino acids. The CDR3 bases are TGTGCCTGGAGGCGACCCGAGACCCAGTACTTC. This encodes CAWRRPETQYF.

The chain has TRBV12-3 or TRBV12-4 and TRBJ2-2; D is tentatively TRBD1 or TRBD2 (7 bases each). The CDR3 extends over 15 amino acids. V dropped 6 bases and J dropped 0 bases, with 11 bases sitting between them. In nucleotides, the CDR3 is TGTGCCAGCAGGGGAGGGACAGCGAACACCGGGGAGCTGTTTTTT. Protein: CASRGGTANTGELFF.

This clonotype was observed a few times. The chain uses TRBV4-1 and TRBJ2-5; perhaps TRBD2 as D (5 bases). V lost 3 bases and J 5 bases, leaving 19 bases between the germline ends. The CDR3 runs to 16 residues. The germline V gene has CDR1 MGHRA and CDR2 YSYEKL. The CDR3 DNA sequence: TGCGCCAGCAGCCAGGTCTTCTCCCGGGATCTGGAGACCCAGTACTTC. It codes for CASSQVFSRDLETQYF.

This clonotype was observed a handful of times. The rearrangement uses TRBV10-2 and TRBJ1-2, with TRBD1 as a possible D gene (5 bases). The CDR3 runs 13 residues. Trimming removed 3 bases at V and 7 bases at J, with 12 bases between. Germline CDR1 is WSHSY and CDR2 is SAAADI. Here the CDR3 DNA reads TGCGCCAGCAGTGATGGGGGGTTTTTTGGCTACACCTTC. The encoded protein is CASSDGGFFGYTF.

At least ten counts were recorded for this clonotype. V and J are TRBV15 and TRBJ2-3; D unclear. Germline assignment: CDR1 LNHNV and CDR2 YYDKDF (reference sequence). The CDR3 totals 15 residues. V dropped 2 bases and J dropped 1 base, with 10 bases sitting between them. This CDR3 reads CATSRKDGGTDTQYF. In DNA, the CDR3 is TGTGCCACCAGCAGAAAAGATGGGGGCACAGATACGCAGTATTTT.

The J gene is TRBJ2-1, the V gene TRBV28, with 9 bases identical to TRBD1. Looked up from germline, CDR1 is MDHEN and CDR2 is SYDVKM. With V trimmed by 5 bases and J by 4 bases, 9 bases remained unmatched. The CDR3 has 16 residues. The CDR3 here is CASSVTGTGNYNEQFF. In nucleotides, the CDR3 is TGTGCCAGCAGTGTAACCGGGACAGGGAATTACAATGAGCAGTTCTTC.

This clonotype was counted once. The rearrangement links TRBV28 to TRBJ2-1; a weak D match, TRBD2 (6 bases). In germline, CDR1 is MDHEN, CDR2 SYDVKM. Trimming took 7 bases from V and 6 from J, leaving 22 bases between them. There are 16 residues in the CDR3. Here the CDR3 DNA reads TGTGCCAGCAACAATCCTAGCGTACGGACCCTCAATGAGCAGTTCTTC. Translated: CASNNPSVRTLNEQFF. Full variable domain (remainder filled in from reference TRBV28 and TRBJ2-1): DVKVTQSSRYLVKRTGEKVFLECVQDMDHENMFWYRQDPGLGLRLIYFSYDVKMKEKGDIPEGYSVSREKKERFSLILESASTNQTSMYLCASNNPSVRTLNEQFFGPGTRLTVL.

The V gene is TRBV27, the J gene TRBJ2-6; unclear D gene. CDR1 and CDR2 from the germline V gene are MNHEY and SMNVEV (reference sequence). V was trimmed by 2 bases and J by 0 bases, leaving 11 bases between them. The CDR3 runs to 17 residues. CDR3 in amino acids: CASSLVLGSSGANVLTF. The CDR3 DNA sequence: TGTGCCAGCAGTTTAGTTCTTGGGTCCTCTGGGGCCAACGTCCTGACTTTC. The complete variable domain, with remaining parts taken from reference TRBV27 and TRBJ2-6, reads EAQVTQNPRYLITVTGKKLTVTCSQNMNHEYMSWYRQDPGLGLRQIYYSMNVEVTDKGDVPEGYKVSRKEKRNFPLILESPSPNQTSLYFCASSLVLGSSGANVLTFGAGSRLTVL.

The chain joins TRBV10-1 to TRBJ2-1; 10 nucleotides agree with TRBD2. Germline CDR1 reads WNHNN; CDR2 reads SYGVQD (reference sequence). With 3 bases clipped from V and 7 bases from J, the junction kept 6 bases outside the gene matches. The CDR3 contains 15 residues. The CDR3 DNA is TGCGCCAGCAGTGAAAAGCGGGAGGGCCGGAATGAGCAGTTCTTC. This codes for CASSEKREGRNEQFF.

The chain recombines TRBV3-1 with TRBJ2-7; D uncertain. CDR3 length equals 15 residues. Germline CDR1 is LGHDT and CDR2 is YNNKEL (reference sequence). The germline V and J ends were trimmed by 1 base and 1 base, with 11 bases remaining between them. Written as DNA, the CDR3 is TGTGCCAGCAGCCAAGCGAGTATAGGGTCCTACGAGCAGTACTTC. Protein product: CASSQASIGSYEQYF.

The chain carries TRBV20-1 and TRBJ2-1; D not resolved. This CDR3 has 13 amino acids. The germline gives CDR1 DFQATT, CDR2 SNEGSKA (reference sequence). V lost 5 bases to trimming and J lost 6 bases, with 14 bases between them. CDR3 sequence reads: CSAPPRSLNEQFF. The CDR3 DNA reads TGCAGTGCTCCCCCAAGGTCCCTCAATGAGCAGTTCTTC.

The rearrangement joins TRBV7-2 to TRBJ1-1; 8 bases match TRBD1. Germline CDR1 and CDR2: SGHTA and FQGNSA. The CDR3 runs 14 residues. Trimming removed 5 bases from V and 11 bases from J; junction bases left unmatched: 13. The CDR3 DNA follows: TGTGCCAGCAGCCGGGGACAGGAGGCCCACTGGGCTTTCTTT. It is translated as CASSRGQEAHWAFF.

This clonotype was observed once. This chain links TRBV10-3 with TRBJ2-1, with 15 bases that match TRBD2. Germline CDR1 is ENHRY and CDR2 is SYGVKD. The CDR3 extends over 17 amino acids. Unmatched junction bases numbered 8, after V lost 2 bases and J lost 9 bases. This CDR3 is CAISEVRTSGRAGEQFF. CDR3 DNA sequence: TGTGCCATCAGTGAGGTCAGGACTAGCGGGAGGGCAGGTGAGCAGTTCTTC.

A single count supports this clonotype. This rearrangement joins TRBV4-3 to TRBJ1-2; no firm D call. The CDR3 has 17 amino acids. V was trimmed by 4 bases and J by 7 bases, leaving 25 bases between them. Germline values: CDR1 LGHNA, CDR2 YSLEER. The CDR3 here is CASSRQGGGWESCGYTF. CDR3 DNA sequence: TGCGCCAGCAGCCGACAAGGAGGCGGGTGGGAGAGCTGTGGCTACACCTTC.